This is a list of T cell receptor beta chains from one sample in a study of cytotoxic CD8 clonotypes in ibrutinib-treated CLL. TCRdb's table, derived via immunoSEQ multiplex PCR, lists solely in-frame clones and lacks some. Here the sample spans around 53,000 clones, 50% to 70% being singletons. The sequencing used PBMCs, collected at disease progression, from a patient treated with ibrutinib. These receptors came from a human donor with chronic lymphocytic leukemia. Each CDR3 is given with its conserved first and last residue. The order of the fields is V gene, J gene, CDR3 protein.

>TRBV6-6|TRBJ1-1
CASTRTGGNTEAFF
>TRBV6-5|TRBJ2-1
CASSYRNEQFF
>TRBV27|TRBJ2-5
CASTRDETQYF
>TRBV7-8|TRBJ2-7
CASSSGLGFGYEQYF
>TRBV18|TRBJ1-4
CASSLNRGQEKLFF
>TRBV4-2|TRBJ1-2
CASSPEVRYGYTF
>TRBV18|TRBJ2-3
CASSPTTDTQYF
>TRBV18|TRBJ2-1
CASSPTSGHNEQFF
>TRBV19|TRBJ2-7
CASSRSFSGGAAYEQYF
>TRBV28|TRBJ1-1
CASSVSFRGLMNTEAFF
>TRBV14|TRBJ2-2
CASSQVPLAGAGELFF
>TRBV7-2|TRBJ1-2
CASSRPTENYGYTF
>TRBV28|TRBJ2-1
CASSLSSNEQFF
>TRBV7-8|TRBJ2-7
CASSREYEQYF
>TRBV13|TRBJ2-7
CASSGGGNYEQYF
>TRBV6-5|TRBJ1-2
CASRGDTVEDGYTF
>TRBV18|TRBJ2-7
CASFAGPGYEQYF
>TRBV6-1|TRBJ1-5
CASSEGYQPQHF
>TRBV5-1|TRBJ2-3
CASGSGDTDTQYF
>TRBV28|TRBJ1-2
CASSLSPGVYGYTF
>TRBV6-5|TRBJ2-3
CASSWRDTDTQYF
>TRBV6-5|TRBJ1-2
CASSRQGARDGYTF
>TRBV7-6|TRBJ2-2
CASSLRPTGELFF
>TRBV25-1|TRBJ2-1
CASSRAQNNEQFF
>TRBV30|TRBJ1-5
CAWGGKGNQPQHF
>TRBV14|TRBJ1-2
CASSQANERAGGYGYTF
>TRBV18|TRBJ2-3
CASSPLASTDTQYF
>TRBV9|TRBJ2-3
CASSVFGGGRTDTQYF
>TRBV11-3|TRBJ2-5
CASSLVSGVETQYF
>TRBV5-1|TRBJ1-2
CASSRDGSGGYTF
>TRBV9|TRBJ2-4
CASSVGSSRGSAKNIQYF
>TRBV7-2|TRBJ2-5
CASSLGGRGIQETQYF
>TRBV4-2|TRBJ1-2
CASSPEGVNYGYTF
>TRBV30|TRBJ1-3
CAWSVGGTIYF
>TRBV28|TRBJ1-5
CASNLPQGRNQPQHF
>TRBV4-1|TRBJ1-1
CASSLQGNTEAFF
>TRBV7-2|TRBJ2-3
CASSDRPFRENTDTQYF
>TRBV21-1|TRBJ2-7
CASSKSLVQRTYEQYF
>TRBV27|TRBJ1-5
CASSTRDRVGQPQHF
>TRBV6-1|TRBJ1-5
CASSEALGYGAYQPQHF
>TRBV11-2|TRBJ1-1
CASSRQGLGTEAFF
>TRBV9|TRBJ2-5
CASSVVGDGTQYF
>TRBV10-3|TRBJ1-5
CAISAGNGDGQPQHF
>TRBV5-1|TRBJ2-3
CASSLDSPSDTQYF
>TRBV19|TRBJ2-3
CASSIARLAGGTDTQYF
>TRBV6-5|TRBJ1-1
CASSYLGEDTEAFF
>TRBV18|TRBJ2-3
CASSPYTSGIDTQYF
>TRBV11-2|TRBJ2-7
CASSPAGTNSYEQYF
>TRBV27|TRBJ1-1
CASSLGASGDTEAFF
>TRBV11-2|TRBJ2-2
CASSLTSYTGELFF
>TRBV9|TRBJ2-3
CASSVERQTQYF
>TRBV19|TRBJ1-6
CASSLRAMDNSPLHF
>TRBV30|TRBJ1-2
CAWSGPVGYTF
>TRBV11-3|TRBJ1-1
CASSLGQGATEAFF
>TRBV4-2|TRBJ1-5
CASSQSGDARGPQHF